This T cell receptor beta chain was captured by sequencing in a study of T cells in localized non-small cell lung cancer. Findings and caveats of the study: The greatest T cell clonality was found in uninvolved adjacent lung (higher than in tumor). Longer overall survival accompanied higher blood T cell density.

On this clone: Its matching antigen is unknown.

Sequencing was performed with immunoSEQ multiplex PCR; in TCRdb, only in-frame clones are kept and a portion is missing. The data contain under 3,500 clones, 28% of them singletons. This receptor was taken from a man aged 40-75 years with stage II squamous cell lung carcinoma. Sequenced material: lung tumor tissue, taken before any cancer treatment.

For the CDR3, the DNA is TGTGCCAGCAGCCAATCTGGTCAGCCCCAGCATTTT. Translation: CASSQSGQPQHF. The gene calls are TRBV16 and TRBJ1-5, with unresolved D. From germline, CDR1 is KGHSY and CDR2 FQNENV. V lost 0 bases and J lost 6, with 3 bases in between. The CDR3 is made up of 12 amino acids.